This T cell receptor (beta chain) was obtained from a study of CD8+ T cells in alopecia areata. Both CD4+ and CD8+ T cells were separated by sorting PBMCs. J gave up 6 bases and V 0 bases, and 2 bases lay outside the gene matches. The CDR3 length is 15 residues. Germline V gives CDR1 PRHDT, CDR2 FYEKMQ (reference sequence). Extracted RNA was reverse transcribed, and the resulting cDNA served as sequencing template. Libraries were prepared by immunoSEQ multiplex PCR; TCRdb keeps only in-frame clonotypes and omits some of them. The sample contains some 150,000 clones, approximately 56% of which appear only once. This clone was counted a single time. The antigen is not known. Study-level results: Researchers report lesional scalp, most notably alopecia totalis/universalis, outstripped normal scalp in clonality.

This receptor was taken from a human donor in good health. The sequenced sample consisted of CD8+ T cells sorted from blood. The chain is built from TRBV13 and TRBJ2-1; the match to TRBD1 covers 10 bases. The CDR3 nucleotides are TGTGCCAGCAGCTTAGGGGACAGGGGGGGCAATGAGCAGTTCTTC. Encoded protein: CASSLGDRGGNEQFF.